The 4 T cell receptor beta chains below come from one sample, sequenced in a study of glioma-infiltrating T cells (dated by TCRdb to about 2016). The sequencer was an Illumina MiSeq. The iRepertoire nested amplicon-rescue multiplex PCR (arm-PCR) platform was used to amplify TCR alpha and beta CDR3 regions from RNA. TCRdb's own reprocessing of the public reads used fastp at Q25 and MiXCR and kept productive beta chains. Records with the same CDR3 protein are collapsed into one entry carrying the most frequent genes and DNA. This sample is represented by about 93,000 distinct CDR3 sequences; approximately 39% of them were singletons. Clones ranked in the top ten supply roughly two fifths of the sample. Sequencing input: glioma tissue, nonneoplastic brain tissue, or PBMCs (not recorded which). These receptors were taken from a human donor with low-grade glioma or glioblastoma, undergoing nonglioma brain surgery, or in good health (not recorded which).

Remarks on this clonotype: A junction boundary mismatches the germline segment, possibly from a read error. CDR3 sequence: CASSTTIAGARDEQLF. DNA for the CDR3: TGCGCCAGCAGCACCACTATAGCGGGAGCGCGCGATGAGCAGCTCTTC. This chain connects TRBV5-1 to TRBJ2-1, with 9 bases identical to TRBD2. CDR1 SGHRS and CDR2 YFSETQ come from the germline V gene. This CDR3 has 16 residues.

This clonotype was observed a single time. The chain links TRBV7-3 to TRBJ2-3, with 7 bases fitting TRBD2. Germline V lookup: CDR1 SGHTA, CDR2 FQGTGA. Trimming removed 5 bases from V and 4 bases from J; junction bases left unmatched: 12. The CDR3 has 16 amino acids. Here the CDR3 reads CASSPQLVGGADTQYF. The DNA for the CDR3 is TGTGCCAGCAGCCCGCAACTAGTGGGGGGGGCAGATACGCAGTATTTT. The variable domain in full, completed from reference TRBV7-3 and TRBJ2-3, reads GAGVSQTPSNKVTEKGKYVELRCDPISGHTALYWYRQSLGQGPEFLIYFQGTGAADDSGLPNDRFFAVRPEGSVSTLKIQRTERGDSAVYLCASSPQLVGGADTQYFGPGTRLTVL.

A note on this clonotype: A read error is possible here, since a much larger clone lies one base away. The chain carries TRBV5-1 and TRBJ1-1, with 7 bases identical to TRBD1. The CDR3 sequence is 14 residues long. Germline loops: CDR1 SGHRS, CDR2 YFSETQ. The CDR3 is CASSFGTEVAEDFF. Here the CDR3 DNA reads TGCGCCAGCAGCTTCGGGACAGAAGTAGCTGAAGATTTCTTT.

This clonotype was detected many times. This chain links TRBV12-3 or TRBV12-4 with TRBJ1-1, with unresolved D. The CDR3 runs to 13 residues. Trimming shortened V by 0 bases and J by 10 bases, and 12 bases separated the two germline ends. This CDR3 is CASSLAMVPRAFF. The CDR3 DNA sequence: TGTGCCAGCAGTTTAGCAATGGTGCCCAGAGCTTTCTTT.